This TCR beta chain was retrieved from a study of T-cell reconstitution after alpha-beta-depleted transplantation in children. Study outcomes and limitations: Alpha-beta T cells present about two months after transplant were reported to originate from several hundred expanded graft clones.

This clonotype has at least ten counts. The antigen remains undetermined. The trim removed 1 base at V and 2 bases at J, leaving 2 bases unmatched. CDR3 length: 16 amino acids. Preparing the TCRbeta library involved the use of unique molecular identifiers. TCRdb processed the PCR reads anew with MiXCR; each CDR3 protein has one entry. The table has approximately 97,000 distinct CDR3 sequences, around 5.9% seen once. Sequencing was performed on PBMCs, mostly from graft donor cells, taken 60 days after TCRalphabeta/CD19-depleted stem cell transplant. This sequence originates from a female patient younger than 10 who had a stem cell transplant for Fanconi anemia, so the T cells may come from the graft donor. The chain is built from TRBV12-3 or TRBV12-4 and TRBJ2-1; 10 bases align to TRBD2. The DNA of the CDR3 is TGTGCCAGCAGTTTAGGCCTAGCGGGGGCCTACAATGAGCAGTTCTTC. This encodes CASSLGLAGAYNEQFF.